These 9 T cell receptor beta chains originate from one sample sequenced in a study of blood T cell repertoires in COVID-19. The method was immunoSEQ multiplex PCR; TCRdb's version includes in-frame clones alone and lacks a portion of them. The sample holds about 80,000 clones, approximately 80% seen once. Sequencing used peripheral blood. The receptors derive from a woman aged 70-85 years with acute or convalescent COVID-19.

V gene TRBV2 combines with J gene TRBJ2-5, with D maybe TRBD1 (6 bases). The J call may not be correct, given that the DNA end is closer to TRBJ2-7. Germline CDR1 is SNHLY and CDR2 is FYNNEI. This CDR3 spans 13 amino acids. CDR3 nucleotides: TGTGCCAGCAGTGAAGACAGGGCTTACGAGCAGTACTTC. As protein: CASSEDRAYEQYF.

This chain joins TRBV18 and TRBJ2-1; 13 nucleotides match TRBD2. The germline gives CDR1 KGHSH, CDR2 LQKENI. The CDR3 has 17 residues. Trimming removed 2 bases from V and 6 bases from J; junction bases left unmatched: 7. CDR3 sequence (DNA): TGTGCCAGCTCACCAAGAACCGGGACTAGCGGGGCCAATGAGCAGTTCTTC. As protein: CASSPRTGTSGANEQFF.

This clone showed up just once. This sequence joins TRBV9 and TRBJ2-2; D is unclear. CDR1 is SGDLS and CDR2 is YYNGEE in the germline V gene. Trimming took 0 bases from V and 5 from J, leaving 8 bases between them. The CDR3 runs to 14 residues. CDR3 sequence reads: CASSVGLWTGELFF. The DNA of the CDR3 is TGTGCCAGCAGCGTAGGGCTGTGGACCGGGGAGCTGTTTTTT.

The chain joins TRBV2 to TRBJ2-7, with a possible D match to TRBD1 (6 bases). The CDR3 spans 14 residues. Trimming left V 10 bases short and J 1 base short, with 17 bases between. Per the germline V gene, CDR1 is SNHLY and CDR2 is FYNNEI. CDR3: CATALTGVSYEQYF. The CDR3, as DNA: TGTGCCACCGCCCTGACAGGAGTATCCTACGAGCAGTACTTC.

This clone was seen more than once but under ten times. The chain employs TRBV4-2 and TRBJ2-7, with D possibly TRBD1 on 6 matching bases. Trimming cost V 1 base and J 0 bases, with 19 bases left between them. Germline lookup yields CDR1 LGHNA and CDR2 YNFKEQ. This CDR3 region has 18 residues. The CDR3 DNA reads as TGTGCCAGCAGCCAAGGAACTATGCCTGGGGGCGCCTCCTACGAGCAGTACTTC. It is translated as CASSQGTMPGGASYEQYF.

This clone was found a few times. The V gene is TRBV19, the J gene TRBJ2-2; tentative D call: TRBD1 (6 bases). The CDR3 sequence is 17 residues long. Germline V CDR1 and CDR2: LNHDA, SQIVND (reference sequence). Trimming stripped 3 bases from V and 2 bases from J, with 16 bases between. DNA of the CDR3: TGTGCCAGTAGTATCCCGACAGGCGGCGTAAACACCGGGGAGCTGTTTTTT. It encodes CASSIPTGGVNTGELFF.

The V call is TRBV5-4, the J call TRBJ1-2; the match to TRBD1 covers 10 bases. The J segment lost 4 bases and the V segment lost 0 bases, leaving 6 bases of the junction unmatched. The CDR3 is 16 residues long. CDR1 is SGHNT and CDR2 is YYREEE in the germline V gene (reference sequence). As DNA, the CDR3 is TGTGCCAGCAGCTTGGGGACAGGGGGTATCGCCTATGGCTACACCTTC. It yields the protein CASSLGTGGIAYGYTF.

The chain joins TRBV7-9 to TRBJ1-3, with D possibly matching TRBD1 (6 bases). Trimming stripped 5 bases from V and 1 base from J, with 12 bases between. Germline CDR1 SEHNR, CDR2 FQNEAQ (reference sequence). The CDR3 loop spans 15 amino acids. CDR3: CASSRSGVSGNTIYF. The CDR3 DNA reads TGTGCCAGCAGCCGATCAGGGGTTTCTGGAAACACCATATATTTT.

V usage is TRBV5-1 and J usage is TRBJ2-1; D gene ambiguous. The CDR3 loop spans 16 amino acids. V was cut by 1 base and J by 0 bases, with 11 bases left in between. Germline lookup yields CDR1 SGHRS and CDR2 YFSETQ. This chain's CDR3 is CASSLSVRSSYNEQFF. The CDR3 coding sequence is TGCGCCAGCAGCTTGTCCGTGCGGAGCTCCTACAATGAGCAGTTCTTC.